This is a list of T cell receptor beta chains from one sample in a study of T cell repertoires in cytomegalovirus infection. TCRdb fed the reads into MiXCR, producing one record per CDR3 protein. The sample lists 290,000 or so distinct CDR3 sequences, roughly a tenth occurring once. Input material: PBMCs. Receptors originate from a human donor in good health (CMV status not recorded). Some clones in this sample may be carry-over from other donors' samples. The CDR3 runs from the conserved cysteine through the conserved F or W. The D gene is left open where the match is weak. Expanded clones get a size class; other rows say once, few or many, or leave the size out.

j_gene: TRBJ2-5
d_gene: TRBD1
abundance: many
len: 15
v_gene: TRBV7-6
CDR3nt: TGTGCCAGCAGCAAGGACAGGGGGCGTCAGGAGACCCAGTACTTC
CDR3aa: CASSKDRGRQETQYF

j_gene: TRBJ2-1
d_gene: NA
abundance: many
len: 15
v_gene: TRBV19
CDR3nt: TGTGCCAGTAGAAAGGGACCCTTACCCTACAATGAGCAGTTCTTC
CDR3aa: CASRKGPLPYNEQFF

j_gene: TRBJ2-3
d_gene: TRBD2
abundance: many
len: 18
v_gene: TRBV5-1
CDR3nt: TGCGCCAGCAGCCCGGGACTAGCGGGGGGGACCTTCACAGATACGCAGTATTTT
CDR3aa: CASSPGLAGGTFTDTQYF

j_gene: TRBJ2-1
d_gene: NA
abundance: many
len: 16
v_gene: TRBV2
CDR3nt: TGTGCCAGCACTCTAGGTGGGGGACTCTCCTACAATGAGCAGTTCTTC
CDR3aa: CASTLGGGLSYNEQFF

j_gene: TRBJ2-5
d_gene: TRBD2
abundance: many
len: 17
v_gene: TRBV7-2
CDR3nt: TGTGCCAGCAGCCAACACCTCGGTAGCGGGGGTATGGGGACCCAGTACTTC
CDR3aa: CASSQHLGSGGMGTQYF

j_gene: TRBJ1-1
d_gene: NA
abundance: many
len: 13
v_gene: TRBV6-2/TRBV6-3
CDR3nt: TGTGCCAGCAGTCGGACGGCGAACACTGAAGCTTTCTTT
CDR3aa: CASSRTANTEAFF

j_gene: TRBJ1-2
d_gene: NA
abundance: many
len: 13
v_gene: TRBV7-6
CDR3nt: TGTGCCAGCAGCTTTTCAGGGCTGCGGGGCTACACCTTC
CDR3aa: CASSFSGLRGYTF

j_gene: TRBJ2-5
d_gene: NA
abundance: few
len: 14
v_gene: TRBV20-1
CDR3nt: TGCAGTGCTAGACCTCTTGCGCGGGCTGAGACCCAGTACTTC
CDR3aa: CSARPLARAETQYF

j_gene: TRBJ1-6
d_gene: NA
abundance: many
len: 14
v_gene: TRBV2
CDR3nt: TGTGCCAGCAGTGAAGGGCAGGCGAATTCACCCCTCCACTTT
CDR3aa: CASSEGQANSPLHF

j_gene: TRBJ2-2
d_gene: TRBD2
abundance: many
len: 12
v_gene: TRBV19
CDR3nt: TGTGCCAGCGGGGGGGCACCCGGGGAGCTGTTTTTT
CDR3aa: CASGGAPGELFF

j_gene: TRBJ1-4
d_gene: NA
abundance: many
len: 17
v_gene: TRBV29-1
CDR3nt: TGCAGCGTTGAAGGGTCCGAAGAAGACAGGTGGGATGAAAAACTGTTTTTT
CDR3aa: CSVEGSEEDRWDEKLFF

j_gene: TRBJ2-1
d_gene: NA
abundance: many
len: 11
v_gene: TRBV14
CDR3nt: TGTGCCAGCAGCCCCGGAGGTGAGCAGTTCTTC
CDR3aa: CASSPGGEQFF

j_gene: TRBJ2-2
d_gene: TRBD2
abundance: NA
len: 15
v_gene: TRBV10-2
CDR3nt: TGCGCCAGCAGTGAGAAGCGGGGGGGCCCCGGGGAGCTGTTTTTT
CDR3aa: CASSEKRGGPGELFF

j_gene: TRBJ2-5
d_gene: NA
abundance: NA
len: 15
v_gene: TRBV4-1
CDR3nt: TGCGCCAGCAGCCGTCCGGACAGGGAGGGTGAGACCCAGTACTTC
CDR3aa: CASSRPDREGETQYF

j_gene: TRBJ1-1
d_gene: NA
abundance: many
len: 15
v_gene: TRBV20-1
CDR3nt: TGCAGTGCTAGTCCGGCGGGGCGTGGTAGTTTTGAAGCTTTCTTT
CDR3aa: CSASPAGRGSFEAFF

j_gene: TRBJ2-3
d_gene: TRBD2
abundance: NA
len: 20
v_gene: TRBV7-9
CDR3nt: TGTGCCAGCACTCGGATCAGTCGGCCCTTGACTAGCGACCCGCGGGATACGCAGTATTTT
CDR3aa: CASTRISRPLTSDPRDTQYF

j_gene: TRBJ2-5
d_gene: NA
abundance: NA
len: 15
v_gene: TRBV28
CDR3nt: TGTGCCAGCAGTCGAACAGGGTTTCTGAGAGAGACCCAGTACTTC
CDR3aa: CASSRTGFLRETQYF

j_gene: TRBJ2-3
d_gene: NA
abundance: many
len: 14
v_gene: TRBV7-8
CDR3nt: TGTGCCAGCAGCTCGCCGGGAAGCACAGATACGCAGTATTTT
CDR3aa: CASSSPGSTDTQYF

j_gene: TRBJ1-1
d_gene: TRBD1
abundance: many
len: 15
v_gene: TRBV20-1
CDR3nt: TGCAGTGCTAGAGAGACAGGGGGCTTGAACACTGAAGCTTTCTTT
CDR3aa: CSARETGGLNTEAFF

j_gene: TRBJ2-1
d_gene: TRBD1
abundance: few
len: 14
v_gene: TRBV20-1
CDR3nt: TGCAGTGCTCCCCCCTGGACAGGAAGAAATGAGCAGTTCTTC
CDR3aa: CSAPPWTGRNEQFF

j_gene: TRBJ1-4
d_gene: NA
abundance: many
len: 16
v_gene: TRBV29-1
CDR3nt: TGCAGCGTTGAAGACCGTCGTCCGCCTCGAGTTGAAAAACTGTTTTTT
CDR3aa: CSVEDRRPPRVEKLFF

j_gene: TRBJ2-1
d_gene: TRBD2
abundance: NA
len: 16
v_gene: TRBV29-1
CDR3nt: TGCAGCGTTGAAGGGGTAGCGGGGGGTTCCTACAATGAGCAGTTCTTC
CDR3aa: CSVEGVAGGSYNEQFF

j_gene: TRBJ1-2
d_gene: NA
abundance: many
len: 13
v_gene: TRBV7-3
CDR3nt: TGTGCCAGCAGCTTCTCAGGGATTGATGGCTACACCTTC
CDR3aa: CASSFSGIDGYTF

j_gene: TRBJ2-4
d_gene: NA
abundance: many
len: 14
v_gene: TRBV6-2/TRBV6-3
CDR3nt: TGTGCCAGCAGGAGACAGGATTCCAAAAACATTCAGTACTTC
CDR3aa: CASRRQDSKNIQYF

j_gene: TRBJ1-2
d_gene: NA
abundance: many
len: 15
v_gene: TRBV4-2
CDR3nt: TGTGCCAGCAGCCAGACCAGGGGTAGTCTGGGTGGCTACACCTTC
CDR3aa: CASSQTRGSLGGYTF

j_gene: TRBJ1-1
d_gene: TRBD1
abundance: many
len: 14
v_gene: TRBV7-2
CDR3nt: TGTGCCAGCAGCTCCGCTTTGGACAGGACTGAAGCTTTCTTT
CDR3aa: CASSSALDRTEAFF

j_gene: TRBJ1-1
d_gene: NA
abundance: many
len: 12
v_gene: TRBV12-3/TRBV12-4
CDR3nt: TGTGCCGCTGGGCAGGGGTACACTGAAGCTTTCTTT
CDR3aa: CAAGQGYTEAFF

j_gene: TRBJ1-2
d_gene: NA
abundance: few
len: 15
v_gene: TRBV28
CDR3nt: TGTGCCAGCAGTCTCCTCTCGAGAGGGGGGGGGGGCTACACCTTC
CDR3aa: CASSLLSRGGGGYTF

j_gene: TRBJ1-2
d_gene: NA
abundance: many
len: 14
v_gene: TRBV6-5
CDR3nt: TGTGCCAGCAGTGCTGTGGGACGGAACTATGGCTACACCTTC
CDR3aa: CASSAVGRNYGYTF

j_gene: TRBJ2-3
d_gene: NA
abundance: many
len: 14
v_gene: TRBV6-5
CDR3nt: TGTGCCAGCACCCGGACCGCCGGGGCAGATACGCAGTATTTT
CDR3aa: CASTRTAGADTQYF

j_gene: TRBJ1-2
d_gene: NA
abundance: few
len: 13
v_gene: TRBV2
CDR3nt: TGTGCCAGCCTTCGGGGGCGCAACTATGGCTACACCTTC
CDR3aa: CASLRGRNYGYTF

j_gene: TRBJ2-2
d_gene: TRBD2
abundance: many
len: 17
v_gene: TRBV7-6
CDR3nt: TGTGCCAGCAGCTTAAGGACTAGCGGGGGGAACACCGGGGAGCTGTTTTTT
CDR3aa: CASSLRTSGGNTGELFF

j_gene: TRBJ1-2
d_gene: NA
abundance: many
len: 12
v_gene: TRBV29-1
CDR3nt: TGCAGCGTTGAACAGGGCTCCTATGGCTACACCTTC
CDR3aa: CSVEQGSYGYTF

j_gene: TRBJ2-7
d_gene: NA
abundance: few
len: 13
v_gene: TRBV12-3/TRBV12-4
CDR3nt: TGTGCCAGCAGTTTAGGGGGCACCTACGAGCAGTACTTC
CDR3aa: CASSLGGTYEQYF

j_gene: TRBJ2-1
d_gene: NA
abundance: many
len: 18
v_gene: TRBV7-2
CDR3nt: TGTGCCAGCAGCTTAGAATTTCTCGGGACTCTCCCTTACAATGAGCAGTTCTTC
CDR3aa: CASSLEFLGTLPYNEQFF

j_gene: TRBJ2-3
d_gene: NA
abundance: many
len: 13
v_gene: TRBV10-3
CDR3nt: TGTGCCATCAGTGAGTCGGGCACAGATACGCAGTATTTT
CDR3aa: CAISESGTDTQYF

j_gene: TRBJ2-2
d_gene: NA
abundance: many
len: 15
v_gene: TRBV6-6
CDR3nt: TGTGCCAGCAATCCGGGGTGGCAGAACACCGGGGAGCTGTTTTTT
CDR3aa: CASNPGWQNTGELFF

j_gene: TRBJ2-2
d_gene: TRBD2
abundance: many
len: 17
v_gene: TRBV7-2
CDR3nt: TGTGCCAGCAAGGATGGCGGGGGGGCTTTGTTCACCGGGGAGCTGTTTTTT
CDR3aa: CASKDGGGALFTGELFF

j_gene: TRBJ2-7
d_gene: TRBD1
abundance: many
len: 12
v_gene: TRBV20-1
CDR3nt: TGCAGTGCAGACTACAGGGGCTACGAGCAGTACTTC
CDR3aa: CSADYRGYEQYF

j_gene: TRBJ2-2
d_gene: TRBD1
abundance: NA
len: 16
v_gene: TRBV24-1
CDR3nt: TGTGCCACCAGTGATCCGGGACAGGGGGGCGCCGGGGAGCTGTTTTTT
CDR3aa: CATSDPGQGGAGELFF

j_gene: TRBJ2-3
d_gene: NA
abundance: few
len: 18
v_gene: TRBV5-4
CDR3nt: TGTGCCAGCAGCTTGGCCGGTGGGGCCGGGGTCGACACAGATACGCAGTATTTT
CDR3aa: CASSLAGGAGVDTDTQYF

j_gene: TRBJ1-4
d_gene: NA
abundance: few
len: 14
v_gene: TRBV28
CDR3nt: TGTGCCAGCAGTCCCCTGGGACGGAATGAAAAACTGTTTTTT
CDR3aa: CASSPLGRNEKLFF

j_gene: TRBJ2-1
d_gene: TRBD1
abundance: many
len: 14
v_gene: TRBV5-4
CDR3nt: TGTGCCAGCAGCTTACAGGGGACACACGCTGAGCAGTTCTTC
CDR3aa: CASSLQGTHAEQFF

j_gene: TRBJ2-3
d_gene: TRBD1
abundance: many
len: 15
v_gene: TRBV7-8
CDR3nt: TGTGCCAGCAGCACGGGACAGGGGGTGGGAGATACGCAGTATTTT
CDR3aa: CASSTGQGVGDTQYF

j_gene: TRBJ2-5
d_gene: NA
abundance: NA
len: 12
v_gene: TRBV20-1
CDR3nt: TGCAGTGCTAAACAACAGGGAGAGACCCAGTACTTC
CDR3aa: CSAKQQGETQYF

j_gene: TRBJ2-7
d_gene: TRBD2
abundance: many
len: 16
v_gene: TRBV7-2
CDR3nt: TGTGCCAGCAGCGCGTTATTGGGACTAGCGGGGATCGAGCAGTACTTC
CDR3aa: CASSALLGLAGIEQYF

j_gene: TRBJ1-2
d_gene: NA
abundance: many
len: 14
v_gene: TRBV6-5
CDR3nt: TGTGCCAGCAGGGGGAGGGGACGTAACTATGGCTACACCTTC
CDR3aa: CASRGRGRNYGYTF

j_gene: TRBJ2-7
d_gene: NA
abundance: many
len: 13
v_gene: TRBV6-1
CDR3nt: TGTGCCATCTCACGAGGGCCCCTCTACGAGCAGTACTTC
CDR3aa: CAISRGPLYEQYF

j_gene: TRBJ2-7
d_gene: TRBD2
abundance: few
len: 16
v_gene: TRBV20-1
CDR3nt: TGCAGTGCTAGACTCCCGACTAGCGGGGGGGCGAAGGAGCAGTACTTC
CDR3aa: CSARLPTSGGAKEQYF

j_gene: TRBJ2-7
d_gene: TRBD2
abundance: NA
len: 16
v_gene: TRBV3-1
CDR3nt: TGTGCCAGCAGCCAAGTTACTAGCGGGGGGGCCGGCGAGCAGTACTTC
CDR3aa: CASSQVTSGGAGEQYF